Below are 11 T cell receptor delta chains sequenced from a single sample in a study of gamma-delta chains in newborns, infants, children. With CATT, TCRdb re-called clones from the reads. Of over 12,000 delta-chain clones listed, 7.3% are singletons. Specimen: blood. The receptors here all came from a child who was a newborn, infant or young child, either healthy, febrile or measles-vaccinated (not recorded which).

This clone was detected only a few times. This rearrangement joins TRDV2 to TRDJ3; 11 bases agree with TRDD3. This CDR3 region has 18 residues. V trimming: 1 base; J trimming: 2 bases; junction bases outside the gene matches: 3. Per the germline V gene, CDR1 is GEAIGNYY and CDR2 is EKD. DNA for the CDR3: TGTGCCTGTGACACACTGGGGGATATACCCTGGGACACCCGACAGATGTTTTTC. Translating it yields CACDTLGDIPWDTRQMFF.

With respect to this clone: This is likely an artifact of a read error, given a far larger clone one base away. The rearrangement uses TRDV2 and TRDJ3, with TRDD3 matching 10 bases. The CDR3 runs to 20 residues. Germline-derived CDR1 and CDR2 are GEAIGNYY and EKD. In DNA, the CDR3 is TGTGCCTGTGGCACCGTTCGCTGGGGGATAAGCTCCTGGGACACCCGACAGATGTTTTTC. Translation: CACGTVRWGISSWDTRQMFF.

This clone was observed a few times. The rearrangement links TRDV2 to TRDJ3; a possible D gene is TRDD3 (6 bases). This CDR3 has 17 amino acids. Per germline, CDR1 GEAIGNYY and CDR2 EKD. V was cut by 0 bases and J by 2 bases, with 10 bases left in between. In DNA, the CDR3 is TGTGCCTGTGACACCTGGGGGGCGGCCTGGGACACCCGACAGATGTTTTTC. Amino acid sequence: CACDTWGAAWDTRQMFF.

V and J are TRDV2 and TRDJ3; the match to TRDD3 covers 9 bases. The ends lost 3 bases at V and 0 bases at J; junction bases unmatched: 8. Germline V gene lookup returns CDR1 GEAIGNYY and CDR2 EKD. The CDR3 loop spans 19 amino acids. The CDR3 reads CACDHLKGDTSWDTRQMFF. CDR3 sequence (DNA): TGTGCCTGTGACCACCTAAAGGGGGATACCTCCTGGGACACCCGACAGATGTTTTTC.

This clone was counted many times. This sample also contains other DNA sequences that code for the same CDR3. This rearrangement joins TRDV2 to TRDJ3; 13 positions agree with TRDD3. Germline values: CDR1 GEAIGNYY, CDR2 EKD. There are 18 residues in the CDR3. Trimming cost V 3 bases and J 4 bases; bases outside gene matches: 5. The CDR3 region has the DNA TGTGCCTGTGACCCACTGGGGGATACGCGTTGGGACACCCGACAGATGTTTTTC. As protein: CACDPLGDTRWDTRQMFF.

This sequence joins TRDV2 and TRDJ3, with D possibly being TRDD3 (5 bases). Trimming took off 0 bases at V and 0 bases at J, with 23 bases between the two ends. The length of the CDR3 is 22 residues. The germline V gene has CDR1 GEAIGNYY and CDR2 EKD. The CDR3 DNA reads TGTGCCTGTGACACCTCGACTCCCTGGGTGATAGGAAGCTCCTGGGACACCCGACAGATGTTTTTC. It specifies CACDTSTPWVIGSSWDTRQMFF.

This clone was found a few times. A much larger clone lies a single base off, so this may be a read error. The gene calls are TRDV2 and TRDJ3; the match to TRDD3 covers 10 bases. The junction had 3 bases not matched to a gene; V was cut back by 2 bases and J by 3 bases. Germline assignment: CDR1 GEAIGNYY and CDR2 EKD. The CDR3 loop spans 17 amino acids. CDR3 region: CACDILGDYWDTRQMFF. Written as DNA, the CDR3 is TGTGCCTGTGACATACTGGGGGATTACTGGGACACCCGACAGATGTTTTTC.

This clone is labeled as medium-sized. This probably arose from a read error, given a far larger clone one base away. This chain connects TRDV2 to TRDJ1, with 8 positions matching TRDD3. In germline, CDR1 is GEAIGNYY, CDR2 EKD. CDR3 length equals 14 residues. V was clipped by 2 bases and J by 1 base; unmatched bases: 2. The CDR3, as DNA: TGTGCCTGTGACATACTGGGGGTCACCGATAAACTCATCTTT. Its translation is CACDILGVTDKLIF.

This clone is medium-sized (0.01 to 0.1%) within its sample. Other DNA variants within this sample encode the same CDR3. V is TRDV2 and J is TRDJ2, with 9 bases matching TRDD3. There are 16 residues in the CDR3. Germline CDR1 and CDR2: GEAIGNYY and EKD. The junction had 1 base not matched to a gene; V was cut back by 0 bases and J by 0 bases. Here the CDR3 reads CACDTLGDALTAQLFF. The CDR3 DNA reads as TGTGCCTGTGACACCCTGGGGGATGCTTTGACAGCACAACTCTTCTTT.

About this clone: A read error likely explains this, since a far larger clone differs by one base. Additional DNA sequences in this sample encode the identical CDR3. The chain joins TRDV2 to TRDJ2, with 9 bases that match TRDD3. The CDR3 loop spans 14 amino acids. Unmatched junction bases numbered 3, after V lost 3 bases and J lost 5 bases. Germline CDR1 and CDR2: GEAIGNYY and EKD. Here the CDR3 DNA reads TGTGCCTGTGACTCCCTGGGGGATACAGCACAACTCTTCTTT. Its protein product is CACDSLGDTAQLFF.

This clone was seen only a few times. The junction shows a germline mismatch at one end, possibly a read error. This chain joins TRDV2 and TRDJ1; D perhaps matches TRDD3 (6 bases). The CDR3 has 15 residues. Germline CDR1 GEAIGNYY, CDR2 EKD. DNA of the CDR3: TGTGCCGGTGACACGTTGGGGGTTCCCACCGATAAACTCATCTTT. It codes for CAGDTLGVPTDKLIF.